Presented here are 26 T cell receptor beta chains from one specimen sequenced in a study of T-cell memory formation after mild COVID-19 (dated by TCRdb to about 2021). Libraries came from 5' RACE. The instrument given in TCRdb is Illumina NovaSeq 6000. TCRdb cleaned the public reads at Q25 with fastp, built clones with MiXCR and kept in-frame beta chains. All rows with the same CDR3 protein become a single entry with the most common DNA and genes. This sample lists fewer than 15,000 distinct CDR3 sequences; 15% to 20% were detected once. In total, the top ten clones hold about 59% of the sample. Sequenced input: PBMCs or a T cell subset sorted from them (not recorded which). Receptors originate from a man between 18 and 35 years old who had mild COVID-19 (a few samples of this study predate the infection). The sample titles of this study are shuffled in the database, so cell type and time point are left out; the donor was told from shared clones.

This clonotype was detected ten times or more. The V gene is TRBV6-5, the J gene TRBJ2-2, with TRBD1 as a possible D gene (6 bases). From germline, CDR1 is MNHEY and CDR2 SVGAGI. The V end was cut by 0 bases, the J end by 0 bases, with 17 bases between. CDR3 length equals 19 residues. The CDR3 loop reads CASSYSIPGQVANTGELFF. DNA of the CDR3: TGTGCCAGCAGTTACTCGATACCGGGACAAGTCGCGAACACCGGGGAGCTGTTTTTT.

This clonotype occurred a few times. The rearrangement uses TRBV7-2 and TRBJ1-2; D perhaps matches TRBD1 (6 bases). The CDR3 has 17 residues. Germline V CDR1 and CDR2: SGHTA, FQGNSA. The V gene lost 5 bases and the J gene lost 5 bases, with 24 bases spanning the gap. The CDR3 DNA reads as TGTGCCAGCAGCCAATACTCTTTGAGGACAGCTTTTTATGGCTACACCTTC. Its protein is CASSQYSLRTAFYGYTF.

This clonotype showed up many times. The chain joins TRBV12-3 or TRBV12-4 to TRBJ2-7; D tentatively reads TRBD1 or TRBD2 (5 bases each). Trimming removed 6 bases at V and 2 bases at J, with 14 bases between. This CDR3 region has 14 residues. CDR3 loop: CASSPGLGAYEQYF. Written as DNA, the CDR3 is TGTGCCAGCAGCCCCGGGTTGGGGGCCTACGAGCAGTACTTC.

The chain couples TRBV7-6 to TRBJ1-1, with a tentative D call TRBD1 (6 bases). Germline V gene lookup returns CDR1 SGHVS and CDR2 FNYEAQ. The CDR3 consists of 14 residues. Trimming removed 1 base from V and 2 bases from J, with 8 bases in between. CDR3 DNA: TGTGCCAGCAGCTTAGGGGGGGCCAACACTGAAGCTTTCTTT. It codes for CASSLGGANTEAFF.

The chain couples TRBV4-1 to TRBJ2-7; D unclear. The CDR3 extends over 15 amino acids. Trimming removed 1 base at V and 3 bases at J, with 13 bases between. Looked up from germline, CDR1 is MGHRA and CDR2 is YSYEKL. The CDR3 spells CASSQGRAESYEQYF. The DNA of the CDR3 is TGCGCCAGCAGCCAAGGTCGGGCGGAAAGCTACGAGCAGTACTTC.

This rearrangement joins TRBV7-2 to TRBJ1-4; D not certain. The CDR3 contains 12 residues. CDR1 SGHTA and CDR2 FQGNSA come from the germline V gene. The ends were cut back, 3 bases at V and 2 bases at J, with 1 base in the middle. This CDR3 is CASSFTNEKLFF. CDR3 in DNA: TGTGCCAGCAGCTTTACTAATGAAAAACTGTTTTTT.

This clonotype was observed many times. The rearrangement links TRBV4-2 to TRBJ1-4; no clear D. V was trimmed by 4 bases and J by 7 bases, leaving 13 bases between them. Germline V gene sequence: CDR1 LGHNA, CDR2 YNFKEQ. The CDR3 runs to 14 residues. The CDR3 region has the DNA TGTGCCAGCAGCCTCCTCGGACGAGGTGAAAAACTGTTTTTT. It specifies CASSLLGRGEKLFF.

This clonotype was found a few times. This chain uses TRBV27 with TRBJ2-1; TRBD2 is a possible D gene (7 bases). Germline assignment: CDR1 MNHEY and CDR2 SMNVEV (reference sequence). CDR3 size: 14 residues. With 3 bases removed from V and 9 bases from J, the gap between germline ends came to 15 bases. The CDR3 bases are TGTGCCAGCAGTTTCATAGGGGGGGGGGCTGAGCAGTTCTTC. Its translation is CASSFIGGGAEQFF.

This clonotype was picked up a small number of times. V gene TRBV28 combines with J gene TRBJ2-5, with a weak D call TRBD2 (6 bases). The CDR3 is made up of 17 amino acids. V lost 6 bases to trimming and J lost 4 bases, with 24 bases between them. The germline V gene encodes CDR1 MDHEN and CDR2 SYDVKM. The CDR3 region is CASRPFGGSGFAETQYF. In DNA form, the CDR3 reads TGTGCCAGCAGACCTTTTGGGGGGTCGGGTTTTGCAGAGACCCAGTACTTC.

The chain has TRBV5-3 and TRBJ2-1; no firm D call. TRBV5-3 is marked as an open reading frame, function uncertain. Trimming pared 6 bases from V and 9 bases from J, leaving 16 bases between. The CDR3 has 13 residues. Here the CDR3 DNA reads TGTGCCAGAAACTTTTCAAGGCGCTGTGAGCAGTTCTTC. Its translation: CARNFSRRCEQFF.

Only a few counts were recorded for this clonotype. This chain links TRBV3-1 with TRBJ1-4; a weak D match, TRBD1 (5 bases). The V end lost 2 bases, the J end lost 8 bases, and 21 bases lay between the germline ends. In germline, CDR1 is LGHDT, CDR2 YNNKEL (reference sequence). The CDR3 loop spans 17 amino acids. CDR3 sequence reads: CASSQSPYRTAEEKLFF. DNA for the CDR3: TGTGCCAGCAGCCAAAGCCCCTACAGGACCGCTGAAGAAAAACTGTTTTTT. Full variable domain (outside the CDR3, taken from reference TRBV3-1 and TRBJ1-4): DTAVSQTPKYLVTQMGNDKSIKCEQNLGHDTMYWYKQDSKKFLKIMFSYNNKELIINETVPNRFSPKSPDKAHLNLHINSLELGDSAVYFCASSQSPYRTAEEKLFFGSGTQLSVL.

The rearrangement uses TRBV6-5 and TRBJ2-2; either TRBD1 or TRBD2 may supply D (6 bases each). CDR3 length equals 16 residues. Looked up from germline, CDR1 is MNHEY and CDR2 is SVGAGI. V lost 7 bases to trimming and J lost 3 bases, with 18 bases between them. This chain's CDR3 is CASTGLGGDDTGELFF. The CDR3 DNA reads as TGTGCCAGCACTGGCCTCGGGGGCGACGACACCGGGGAGCTGTTTTTT.

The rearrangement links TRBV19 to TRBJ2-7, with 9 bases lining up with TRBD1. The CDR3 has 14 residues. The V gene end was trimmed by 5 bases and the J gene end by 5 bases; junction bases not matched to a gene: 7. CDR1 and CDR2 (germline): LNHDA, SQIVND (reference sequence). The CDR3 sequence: CASSFRDRVHEQYF. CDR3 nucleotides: TGTGCCAGTAGTTTCCGGGACAGGGTGCACGAGCAGTACTTC.

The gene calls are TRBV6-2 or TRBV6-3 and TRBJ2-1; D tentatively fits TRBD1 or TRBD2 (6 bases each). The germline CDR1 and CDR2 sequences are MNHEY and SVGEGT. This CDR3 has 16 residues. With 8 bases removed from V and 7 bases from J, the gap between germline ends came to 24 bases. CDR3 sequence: CASRGDTGWDLNEQFF. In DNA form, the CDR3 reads TGTGCCAGCCGCGGAGACACAGGGTGGGACTTGAATGAGCAGTTCTTC.

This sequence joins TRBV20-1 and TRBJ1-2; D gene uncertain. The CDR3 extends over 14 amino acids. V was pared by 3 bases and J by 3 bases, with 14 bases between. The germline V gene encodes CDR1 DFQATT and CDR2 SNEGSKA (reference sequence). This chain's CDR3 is CSASDPFLDYGYTF. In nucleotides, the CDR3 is TGCAGTGCTAGTGATCCCTTCCTCGACTATGGCTACACCTTC.

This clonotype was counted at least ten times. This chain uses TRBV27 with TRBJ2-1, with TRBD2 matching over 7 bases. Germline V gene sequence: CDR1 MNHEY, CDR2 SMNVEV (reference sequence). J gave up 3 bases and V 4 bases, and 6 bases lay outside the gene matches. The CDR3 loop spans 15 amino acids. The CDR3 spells CASSSRDYFYNEQFF. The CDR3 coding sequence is TGTGCCAGCAGTTCTCGGGACTACTTCTACAATGAGCAGTTCTTC.

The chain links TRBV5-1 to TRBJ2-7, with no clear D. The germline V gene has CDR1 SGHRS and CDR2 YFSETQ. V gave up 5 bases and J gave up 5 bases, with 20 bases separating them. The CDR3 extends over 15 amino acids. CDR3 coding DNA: TGCGCCAGCAGGAAACAGTATGGGCAGACGGACGAGCAGTACTTC. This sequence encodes CASRKQYGQTDEQYF. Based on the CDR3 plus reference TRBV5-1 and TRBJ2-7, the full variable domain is KAGVTQTPRYLIKTRGQQVTLSCSPISGHRSVSWYQQTPGQGLQFLFEYFSETQRNKGNFPGRFSGRQFSNSRSEMNVSTLELGDSALYLCASRKQYGQTDEQYFGPGTRLTVT.

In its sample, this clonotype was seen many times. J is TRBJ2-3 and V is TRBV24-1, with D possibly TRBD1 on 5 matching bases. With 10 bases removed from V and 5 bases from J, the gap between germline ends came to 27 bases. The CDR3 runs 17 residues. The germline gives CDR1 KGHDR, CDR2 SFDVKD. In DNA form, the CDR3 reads TGTGCCACTGAACCAACCCAAGGGGTGGGCCGGCGAGATACGCAGTATTTT. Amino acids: CATEPTQGVGRRDTQYF.

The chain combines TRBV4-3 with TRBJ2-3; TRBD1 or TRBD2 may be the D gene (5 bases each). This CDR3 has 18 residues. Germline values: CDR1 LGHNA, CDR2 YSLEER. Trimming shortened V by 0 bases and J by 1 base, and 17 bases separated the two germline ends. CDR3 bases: TGCGCCAGCAGCCAAGAGATCGGGACCTCCAGACGCACAGATACGCAGTATTTT. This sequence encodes CASSQEIGTSRRTDTQYF.

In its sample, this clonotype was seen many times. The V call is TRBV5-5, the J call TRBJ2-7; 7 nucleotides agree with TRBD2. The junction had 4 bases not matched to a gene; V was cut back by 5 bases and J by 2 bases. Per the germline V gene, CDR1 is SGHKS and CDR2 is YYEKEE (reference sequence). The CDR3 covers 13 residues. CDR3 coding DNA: TGTGCCAGCAGTGCCGGGACTACCTACGAGCAGTACTTC. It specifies CASSAGTTYEQYF.

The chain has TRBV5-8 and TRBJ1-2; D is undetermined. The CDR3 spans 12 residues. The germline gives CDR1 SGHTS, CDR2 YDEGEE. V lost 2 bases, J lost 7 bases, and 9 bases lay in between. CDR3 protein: CASSLKGFGYTF. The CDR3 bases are TGTGCCAGCAGCTTAAAAGGATTTGGCTACACCTTC.

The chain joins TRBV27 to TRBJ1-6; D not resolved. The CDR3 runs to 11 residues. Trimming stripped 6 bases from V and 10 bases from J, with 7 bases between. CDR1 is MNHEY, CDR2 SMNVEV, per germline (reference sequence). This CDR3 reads CASSGGSPLHF. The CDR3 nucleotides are TGTGCCAGCAGCGGTGGGTCACCCCTCCACTTT.

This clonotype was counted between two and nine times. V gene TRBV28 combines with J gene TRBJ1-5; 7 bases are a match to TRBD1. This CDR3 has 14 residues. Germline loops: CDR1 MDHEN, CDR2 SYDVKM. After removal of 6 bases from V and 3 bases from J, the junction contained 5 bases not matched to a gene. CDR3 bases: TGTGCCAGCAGCCGTGGACAGGCCAATCAGCCCCAGCATTTT. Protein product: CASSRGQANQPQHF.

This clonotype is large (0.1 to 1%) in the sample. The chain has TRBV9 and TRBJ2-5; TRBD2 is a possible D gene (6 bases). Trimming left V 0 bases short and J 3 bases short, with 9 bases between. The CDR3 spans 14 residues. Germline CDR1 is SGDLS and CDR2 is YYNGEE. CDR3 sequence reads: CASSVAGVEETQYF. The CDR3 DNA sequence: TGTGCCAGCAGCGTAGCGGGGGTTGAAGAGACCCAGTACTTC.

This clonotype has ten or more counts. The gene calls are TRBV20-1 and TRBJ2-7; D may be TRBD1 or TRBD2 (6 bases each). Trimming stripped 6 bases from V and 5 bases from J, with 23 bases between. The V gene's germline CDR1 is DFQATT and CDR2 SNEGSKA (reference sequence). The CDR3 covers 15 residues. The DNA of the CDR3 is TGCAGTGCCGAGGGTGAGGACAGCCGGAGGGACGAGCAGTACTTC. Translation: CSAEGEDSRRDEQYF.

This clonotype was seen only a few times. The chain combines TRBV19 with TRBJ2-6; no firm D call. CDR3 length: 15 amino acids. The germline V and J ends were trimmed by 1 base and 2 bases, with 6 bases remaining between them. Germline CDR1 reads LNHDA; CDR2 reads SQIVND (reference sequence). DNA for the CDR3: TGTGCCAGTAGTATAGGCAACCCTGGGGCCAACGTCCTGACTTTC. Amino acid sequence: CASSIGNPGANVLTF.